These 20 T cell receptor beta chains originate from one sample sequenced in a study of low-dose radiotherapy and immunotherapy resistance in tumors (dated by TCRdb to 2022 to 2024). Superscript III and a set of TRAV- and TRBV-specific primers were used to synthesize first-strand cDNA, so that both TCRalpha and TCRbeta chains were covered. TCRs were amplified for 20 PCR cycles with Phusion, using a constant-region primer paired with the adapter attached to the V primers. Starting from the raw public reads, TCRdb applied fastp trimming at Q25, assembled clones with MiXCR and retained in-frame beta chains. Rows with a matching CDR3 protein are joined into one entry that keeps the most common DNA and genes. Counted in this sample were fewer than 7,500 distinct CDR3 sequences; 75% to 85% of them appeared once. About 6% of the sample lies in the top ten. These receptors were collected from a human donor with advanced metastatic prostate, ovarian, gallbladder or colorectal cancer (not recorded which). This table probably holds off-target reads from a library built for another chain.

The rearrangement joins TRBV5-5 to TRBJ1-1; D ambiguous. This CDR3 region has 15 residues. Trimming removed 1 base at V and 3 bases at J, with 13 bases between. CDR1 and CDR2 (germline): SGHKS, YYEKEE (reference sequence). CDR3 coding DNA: TGTGCCAGCAGCTTGTCAGCACAGCCCCACACTGAAGCTTTCTTT. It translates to CASSLSAQPHTEAFF.

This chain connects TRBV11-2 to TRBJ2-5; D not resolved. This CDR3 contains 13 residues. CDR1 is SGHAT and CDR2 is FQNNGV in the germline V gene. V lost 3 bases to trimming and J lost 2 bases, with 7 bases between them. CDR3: CASSFTEQETQYF. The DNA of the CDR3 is TGTGCCAGCAGCTTCACTGAACAAGAGACCCAGTACTTC.

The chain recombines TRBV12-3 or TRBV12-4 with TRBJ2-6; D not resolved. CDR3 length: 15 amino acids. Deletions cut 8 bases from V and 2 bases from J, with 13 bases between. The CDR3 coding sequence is TGTGCCAGCCGCCTCTCGGCGACTGGGGCCAACGTCCTGACTTTC. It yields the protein CASRLSATGANVLTF.

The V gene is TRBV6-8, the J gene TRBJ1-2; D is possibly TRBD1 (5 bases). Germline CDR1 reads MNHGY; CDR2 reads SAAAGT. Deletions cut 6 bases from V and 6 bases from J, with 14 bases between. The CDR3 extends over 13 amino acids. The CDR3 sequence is CASRAPGGDGYTF. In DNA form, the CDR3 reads TGTGCCAGCAGGGCACCCGGGGGGGATGGCTACACCTTC.

CDR3 sequence: CSVGDRQETQYF. The CDR3 DNA follows: TGCAGCGTTGGGGACCGCCAAGAGACCCAGTACTTC. J is TRBJ2-5 and V is TRBV29-1; D might be TRBD1 or TRBD2, each matching 5 bases. The CDR3 consists of 12 residues. Germline lookup yields CDR1 SQVTM and CDR2 ANQGSEA. V lost 4 bases and J 1 base, leaving 7 bases between the germline ends.

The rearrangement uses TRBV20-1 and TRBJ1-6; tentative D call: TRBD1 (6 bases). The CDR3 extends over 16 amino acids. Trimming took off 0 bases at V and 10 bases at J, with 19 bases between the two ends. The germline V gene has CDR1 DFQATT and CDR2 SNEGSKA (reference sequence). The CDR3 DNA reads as TGCAGTGCTAGAGATCTCAAGCCAGGGGACGGATCACCCCTCCACTTT. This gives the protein CSARDLKPGDGSPLHF.

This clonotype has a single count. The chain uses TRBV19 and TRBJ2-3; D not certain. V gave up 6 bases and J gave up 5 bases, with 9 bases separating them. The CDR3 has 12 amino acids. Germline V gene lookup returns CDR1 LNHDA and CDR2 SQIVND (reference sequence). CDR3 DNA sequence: TGTGCCAGTAGGCTTAGTGGAGATACGCAGTATTTT. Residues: CASRLSGDTQYF.

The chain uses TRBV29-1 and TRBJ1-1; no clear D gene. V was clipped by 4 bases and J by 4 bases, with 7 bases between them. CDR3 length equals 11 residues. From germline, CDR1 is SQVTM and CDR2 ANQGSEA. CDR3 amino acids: CSVVRATEAFF. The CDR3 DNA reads TGCAGCGTTGTTAGAGCCACTGAAGCTTTCTTT.

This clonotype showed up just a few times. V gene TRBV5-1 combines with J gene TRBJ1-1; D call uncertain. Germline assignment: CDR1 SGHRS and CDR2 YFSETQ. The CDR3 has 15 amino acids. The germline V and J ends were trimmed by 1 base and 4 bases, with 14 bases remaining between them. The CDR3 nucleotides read TGCGCCAGCAGCTTGAGTCGAGGTAAGACCACTGAAGCTTTCTTT. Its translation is CASSLSRGKTTEAFF.

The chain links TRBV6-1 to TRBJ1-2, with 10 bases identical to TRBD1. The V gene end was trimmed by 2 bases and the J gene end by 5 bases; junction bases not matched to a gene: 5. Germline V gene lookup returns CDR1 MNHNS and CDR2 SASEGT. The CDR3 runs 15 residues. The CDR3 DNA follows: TGTGCCAGCAGTGAACCCGGGACAGGGGCGTATGGCTACACCTTC. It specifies CASSEPGTGAYGYTF.

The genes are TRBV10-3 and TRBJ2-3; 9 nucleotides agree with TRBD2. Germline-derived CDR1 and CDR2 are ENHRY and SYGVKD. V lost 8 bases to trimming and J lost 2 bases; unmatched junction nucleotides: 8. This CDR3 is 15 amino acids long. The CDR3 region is CAIRGRGGDTDTQYF. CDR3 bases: TGTGCCATCCGCGGGCGGGGGGGCGACACAGATACGCAGTATTTT.

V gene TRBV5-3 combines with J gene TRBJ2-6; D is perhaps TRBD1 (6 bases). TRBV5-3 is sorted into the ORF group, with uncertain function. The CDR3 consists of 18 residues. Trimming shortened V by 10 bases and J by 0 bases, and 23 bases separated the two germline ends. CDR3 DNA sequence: TGTGCCTCCCTGCTGGGCTCGACAGGCCCCTCTGGGGCCAACGTCCTGACTTTC. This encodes CASLLGSTGPSGANVLTF.

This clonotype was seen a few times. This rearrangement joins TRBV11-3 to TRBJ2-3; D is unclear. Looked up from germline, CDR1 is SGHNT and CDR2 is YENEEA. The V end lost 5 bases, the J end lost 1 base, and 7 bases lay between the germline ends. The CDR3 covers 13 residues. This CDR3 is CASSARGTDTQYF. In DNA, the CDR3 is TGTGCCAGCAGCGCCCGGGGCACAGATACGCAGTATTTT.

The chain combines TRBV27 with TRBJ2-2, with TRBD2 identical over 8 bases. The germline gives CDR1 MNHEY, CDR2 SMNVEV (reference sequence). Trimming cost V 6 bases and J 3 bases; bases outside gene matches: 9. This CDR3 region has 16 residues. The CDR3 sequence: CASRGPGLGYTGELFF. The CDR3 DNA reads TGTGCCAGCAGGGGACCGGGACTAGGTTACACCGGGGAGCTGTTTTTT.

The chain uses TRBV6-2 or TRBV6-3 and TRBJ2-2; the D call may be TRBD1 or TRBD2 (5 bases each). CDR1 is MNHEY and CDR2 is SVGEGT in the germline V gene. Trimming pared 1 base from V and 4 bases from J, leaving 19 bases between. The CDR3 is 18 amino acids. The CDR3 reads CASSYLLIRDESTGELFF. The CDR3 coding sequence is TGTGCCAGCAGTTACTTGTTAATCCGGGACGAAAGCACCGGGGAGCTGTTTTTT.

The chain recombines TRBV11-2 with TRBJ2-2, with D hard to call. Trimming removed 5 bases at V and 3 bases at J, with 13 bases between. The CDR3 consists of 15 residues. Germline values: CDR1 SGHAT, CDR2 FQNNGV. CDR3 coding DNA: TGTGCCAGCAGCCCGGGCCCGTGGGACACCGGGGAGCTGTTTTTT. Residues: CASSPGPWDTGELFF.

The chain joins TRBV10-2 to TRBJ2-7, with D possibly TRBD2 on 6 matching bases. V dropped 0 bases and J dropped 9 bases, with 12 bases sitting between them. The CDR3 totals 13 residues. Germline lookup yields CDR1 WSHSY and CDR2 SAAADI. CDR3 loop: CASSESGGTGQYF. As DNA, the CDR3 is TGCGCCAGCAGTGAGTCTGGGGGGACTGGGCAGTACTTC.

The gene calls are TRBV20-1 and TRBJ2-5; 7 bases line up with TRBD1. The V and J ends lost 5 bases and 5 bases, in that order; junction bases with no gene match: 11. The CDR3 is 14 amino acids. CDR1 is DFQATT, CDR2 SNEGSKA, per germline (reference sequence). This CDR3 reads CSAPKQGNGETQYF. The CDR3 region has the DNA TGCAGTGCTCCCAAACAGGGGAACGGGGAGACCCAGTACTTC.

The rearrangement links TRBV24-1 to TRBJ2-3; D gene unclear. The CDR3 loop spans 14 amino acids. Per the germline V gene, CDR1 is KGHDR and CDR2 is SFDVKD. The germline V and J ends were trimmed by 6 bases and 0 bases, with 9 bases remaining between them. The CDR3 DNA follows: TGTGCCACCAGTCAGCAAACTAGCACAGATACGCAGTATTTT. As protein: CATSQQTSTDTQYF.

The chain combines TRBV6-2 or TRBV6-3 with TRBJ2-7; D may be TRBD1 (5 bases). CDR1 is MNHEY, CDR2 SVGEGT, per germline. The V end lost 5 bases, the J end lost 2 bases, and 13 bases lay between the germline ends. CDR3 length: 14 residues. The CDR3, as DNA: TGTGCCAGCAGTGAATCAGGGTCAACCTACGAGCAGTACTTC. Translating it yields CASSESGSTYEQYF.